Included here is one T cell receptor beta chain sequence, with context. Its cognate antigen is unknown. PCR was performed a second time for roughly 7 to 12 cycles using a sample-barcoded 5' primer and a J-beta primer mix. Each CDR3 protein is one row after TCRdb ran MiXCR on the 5' RACE reads. The sample contains 250,000 to 300,000 distinct CDR3 sequences, around 27% of which appear only once. These data originate in a study of blood T cells in healthy people across ages. Study results and caveats: PBMCs left unsorted prevented a conclusive naive versus antigen-experienced comparison.

The CDR3 spans 14 residues. CDR1 is DFQATT and CDR2 is SNEGSKA in the germline V gene (reference sequence). The V segment lost 6 bases and the J segment 1 base; nucleotides outside the gene matches: 5. This TCR was sampled from a woman between 70 and 85 years old in good health. This chain uses TRBV20-1 with TRBJ2-5, with TRBD2 matching 10 bases. The sequencing input was blood. CDR3 loop: CSAQRTSGQETQYF. Written as DNA, the CDR3 is TGCAGTGCCCAAAGGACTAGCGGCCAAGAGACCCAGTACTTC.